Included here is one T cell receptor (beta chain) sequence, with context. This may be a read error: a much more frequent sequence differs by one nucleotide. Distinct nucleotide sequences in the sample also encode this CDR3. This specimen comes from a study of shared clonotypes between healthy human individuals. Generated by immunoSEQ multiplex PCR, the TCRdb table keeps only in-frame clones and is missing some. The sample yields fewer than 650,000 clones, roughly four fifths seen once. For genomic DNA, unsorted samples relied on tens of millions of PBMCs. The specimen sequenced was PBMCs. The TCR originated in a woman aged 40-49 years in good health. Some clones in this sample may be carry-over from other donors' samples.

The CDR3 protein is CASSLGGQYNSPLHF. The CDR3 coding sequence is TGTGCCAGCAGCTTGGGGGGACAGTATAACTCACCCCTCCACTTT. The chain links TRBV5-4 to TRBJ1-6; 7 nucleotides match TRBD1. Looked up from germline, CDR1 is SGHNT and CDR2 is YYREEE (reference sequence). The CDR3 is 15 residues long.